Listed below are T cell receptor beta chains from one sample, sequenced in a study of cytomegalovirus exposure and HLA in healthy donors. Clones were read by immunoSEQ multiplex PCR, and TCRdb kept only the in-frame ones, dropping some. The sample lists approximately 190,000 clones; more than 80% were seen once. The material sequenced was PBMCs. Receptor source: a woman aged 50 to 60 in good health and CMV-seropositive. Both conserved end residues are part of each CDR3. A D gene is named only where the DNA matches it firmly. For some rows the clone size is stated as once, few or many, or as a class when expanded; others skip it.

j_gene	len	d_gene	abundance	v_gene	CDR3aa	CDR3nt
TRBJ2-2	17	TRBD2	NA	TRBV7-3	CASSLNSGGGITGELFF	TGTGCCAGCAGCTTGAATAGCGGGGGGGGGATCACCGGGGAGCTGTTTTTT
TRBJ1-1	13	TRBD1	NA	TRBV9	CASSEGGSTEAFF	TGTGCCAGCAGCGAAGGGGGCAGTACTGAAGCTTTCTTT
TRBJ1-4	15	TRBD1	NA	TRBV6-1	CASRGQGPTNEKLFF	TGTGCCAGCAGGGGACAGGGGCCAACTAATGAAAAACTGTTTTTT
TRBJ1-6	12	NA	NA	TRBV28	CASSGPNSPLHF	TGTGCCAGCAGTGGGCCTAATTCACCCCTCCACTTT
TRBJ1-2	15	NA	NA	TRBV7-9	CASSLTAGNNYGYTF	TGTGCCAGCAGCTTAACAGCAGGGAATAACTATGGCTACACCTTC
TRBJ1-2	13	TRBD1	NA	TRBV5-1	CASSPQGDYGYTF	TGCGCCAGCAGCCCTCAGGGGGACTATGGCTACACCTTC
TRBJ2-3	13	NA	NA	TRBV27	CAKNRVRTDTQYF	TGTGCCAAGAACAGGGTTCGCACAGATACGCAGTATTTT
TRBJ2-1	11	NA	NA	TRBV6-1	CASSLLGEQFF	TGTGCCAGCAGTCTACTTGGTGAGCAGTTCTTC
TRBJ2-1	15	NA	NA	TRBV5-4	CASSLEALSYNEQFF	TGTGCCAGCAGCTTGGAAGCGTTGTCCTACAATGAGCAGTTCTTC
TRBJ1-4	16	NA	NA	TRBV6-6	CASSPEKHTGLGKLFF	TGTGCCAGCAGCCCTGAAAAGCATACAGGGTTGGGAAAACTGTTTTTT
TRBJ2-5	14	TRBD2	NA	TRBV7-2	CASSLTGGRETQYF	TGTGCCAGCAGCTTAACGGGGGGGCGGGAGACCCAGTACTTC
TRBJ2-7	14	TRBD2	NA	TRBV15	CATSSSGTSYEQYF	TGTGCCACCAGCAGTAGCGGGACCTCCTACGAGCAGTACTTC
TRBJ2-4	18	TRBD1	NA	TRBV6-1	CASSEDGRTGVGKNIQYF	TGTGCCAGCAGTGAAGATGGCCGGACAGGGGTTGGGAAAAACATTCAGTACTTC
TRBJ2-7	12	NA	NA	TRBV6-6	CASAGKDSRQYF	TGTGCCAGCGCCGGGAAGGACAGTCGGCAGTACTTC
TRBJ2-7	14	TRBD2	NA	TRBV28	CASSIGTRSYEQYF	TGTGCCAGCAGTATCGGGACTAGAAGCTACGAGCAGTACTTC
TRBJ1-5	14	TRBD1	NA	TRBV11-2	CASIDRGPNQPQHF	TGTGCCAGCATAGACAGGGGGCCTAATCAGCCCCAGCATTTT
TRBJ2-7	13	NA	NA	TRBV7-9	CASSYLSAGEQYF	TGTGCCAGCAGTTATCTGAGCGCTGGGGAGCAGTACTTC
TRBJ2-7	13	NA	NA	TRBV6-5	CASTGGVTYEQYF	TGTGCCAGCACGGGGGGCGTCACCTACGAGCAGTACTTC
TRBJ2-2	14	NA	NA	TRBV27	CASRVTLYTGELFF	TGTGCCAGCAGGGTCACTCTATACACCGGGGAGCTGTTTTTT
TRBJ1-2	17	NA	NA	TRBV28	CASSLFRTTPSNYGYTF	TGTGCCAGCAGTTTATTTAGGACAACTCCATCTAACTATGGCTACACCTTC
TRBJ2-3	15	TRBD1	NA	TRBV28	CATVGQGGVTDTQYF	TGTGCCACCGTGGGACAGGGGGGGGTCACAGATACGCAGTATTTT
TRBJ2-3	16	TRBD2	NA	TRBV7-8	CASSPSGLAGGDTQYF	TGTGCCAGCAGCCCGTCGGGACTAGCGGGGGGAGATACGCAGTATTTT
TRBJ2-5	13	NA	NA	TRBV7-2	CASSFAGQETQYF	TGTGCCAGCAGCTTTGCGGGGCAAGAGACCCAGTACTTC
TRBJ1-2	16	NA	NA	TRBV5-4	CASSLGQLQVSDGYTF	TGTGCCAGCAGCTTGGGACAGCTGCAGGTTTCAGATGGCTACACCTTC
TRBJ2-1	13	NA	few	TRBV2	CASRVSSYNEQFF	TGTGCCAGCAGGGTGAGCTCCTACAATGAGCAGTTCTTC
TRBJ2-1	17	TRBD2	NA	TRBV5-1	CASSSFSGGASGNEQFF	TGCGCCAGCAGCTCCTTTAGCGGGGGGGCCTCTGGCAATGAGCAGTTCTTC
TRBJ2-5	14	NA	NA	TRBV7-2	CASSFRRGEETQYF	TGTGCCAGCAGCTTTCGGCGGGGAGAAGAGACCCAGTACTTC